This T cell receptor (beta chain) is from a study of shared clonotypes between healthy human individuals. Across the study: Three plates were used per donor for CD4 naive, three for CD4 memory, two for CD8 naive and one for CD8 memory.

This CDR3 contains 13 residues. Trimming cost V 11 bases and J 0 bases; bases outside gene matches: 3. The germline gives CDR1 MDHEN, CDR2 SYDVKM. This clone was recorded only once. Its antigen is unidentified. Donors included only healthy HIV-negative adults lacking recent acute infections or vaccinations. TCRdb's table, derived via immunoSEQ multiplex PCR, lists solely in-frame clones and lacks some. Of 1,100,000 or so clones detected, approximately 80% appear once; the ten largest clones hold roughly 0.56%. General observations from the study: Non-shared clonotypes had lower generation probabilities than those shared by all four donors.

The source is a man between 18 and 29 years old in good health. Some clones in this sample may be carry-over from other donors' samples. Sequenced: memory CD4+ T cells from PBMCs. Stated subset: CD45RA-negative fraction. The rearrangement links TRBV28 to TRBJ2-1; TRBD2 agrees at 8 bases. CDR3 coding DNA: TGTGCCTGCGGGGGGAACTCCTACAATGAGCAGTTCTTC. It encodes CACGGNSYNEQFF.